This record concerns one T cell receptor (beta chain) sequence. Germline CDR1 is SQVTM and CDR2 is ANQGSEA. Trimming pared 0 bases from V and 3 bases from J, leaving 16 bases between. CDR3 length: 16 amino acids. This entry belongs to a study of shared clonotypes between healthy human individuals. Sequenced by immunoSEQ multiplex PCR; TCRdb stores in-frame clones only, minus some. The table records millions of clones, about 95% of them present only once. The receptor's source is a man aged 18 to 30 in good health. The rearrangement joins TRBV29-1 to TRBJ2-3; D is uncertain. The sequenced sample consisted of naive CD4+ T cells sorted from blood. Subset: CD45RA+ positively selected. In nucleotides, the CDR3 is TGCAGCGTTGAAGATAAGACTCCAGTCGCAACAGATACGCAGTATTTT. Amino acids: CSVEDKTPVATDTQYF.